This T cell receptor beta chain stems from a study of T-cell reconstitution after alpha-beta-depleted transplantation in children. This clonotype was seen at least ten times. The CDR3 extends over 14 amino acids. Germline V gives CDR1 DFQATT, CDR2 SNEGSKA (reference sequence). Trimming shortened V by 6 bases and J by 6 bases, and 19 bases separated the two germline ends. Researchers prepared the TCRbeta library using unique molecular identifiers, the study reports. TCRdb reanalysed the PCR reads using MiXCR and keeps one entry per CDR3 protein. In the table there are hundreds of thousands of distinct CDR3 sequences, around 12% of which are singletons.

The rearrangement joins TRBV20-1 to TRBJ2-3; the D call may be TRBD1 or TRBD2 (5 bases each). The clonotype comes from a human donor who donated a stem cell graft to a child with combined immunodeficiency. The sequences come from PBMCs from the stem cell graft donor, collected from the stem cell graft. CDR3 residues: CSAHPSQGVDTQYF. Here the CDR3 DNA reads TGCAGTGCCCACCCTTCCCAGGGAGTGGATACGCAGTATTTT.